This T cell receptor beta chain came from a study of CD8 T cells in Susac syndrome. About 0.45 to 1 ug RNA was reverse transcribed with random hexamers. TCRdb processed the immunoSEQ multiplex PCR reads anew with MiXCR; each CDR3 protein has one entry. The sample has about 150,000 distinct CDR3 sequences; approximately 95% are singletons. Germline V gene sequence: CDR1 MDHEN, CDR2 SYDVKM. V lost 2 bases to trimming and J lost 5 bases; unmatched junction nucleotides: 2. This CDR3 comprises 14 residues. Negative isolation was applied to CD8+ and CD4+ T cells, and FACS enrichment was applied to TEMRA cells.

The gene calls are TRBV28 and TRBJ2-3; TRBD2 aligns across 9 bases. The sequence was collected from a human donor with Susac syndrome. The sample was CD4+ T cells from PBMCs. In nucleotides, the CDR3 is TGTGCCAGCAGTTTACTAGCGGGAAGAGATACGCAGTATTTT. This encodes CASSLLAGRDTQYF.